The 28 T cell receptor beta chains below were found in one sample sequenced in a study of T-cell memory formation after mild COVID-19. TCRdb re-derived calls from the 5' RACE reads in MiXCR, one entry per CDR3 protein. The data show about 240,000 distinct CDR3 sequences, with over 9% seen just once and roughly 21% held by the top ten. Sequencing was performed on PBMCs or a T cell subset sorted from them (not recorded which). The receptor source for this set is a man between 18 and 35 years old who had mild COVID-19 (a few samples of this study predate the infection). Cell type and time point are not known.

J is TRBJ1-1 and V is TRBV29-1; 7 bases align to TRBD1. The length of the CDR3 is 15 residues. The trim removed 0 bases at V and 9 bases at J, leaving 13 bases unmatched. Germline assignment: CDR1 SQVTM and CDR2 ANQGSEA. This chain's CDR3 is CSVEDPGVLGQQAFF. CDR3 sequence (DNA): TGCAGCGTTGAAGATCCAGGTGTCCTGGGACAGCAAGCTTTCTTT.

This clonotype was counted only a few times. The rearrangement links TRBV6-5 to TRBJ2-1; TRBD2 matches 12 bases. The CDR3 loop spans 16 amino acids. The germline V gene encodes CDR1 MNHEY and CDR2 SVGAGI. After removal of 6 bases from V and 4 bases from J, the junction contained 7 bases not matched to a gene. CDR3 region: CASRNLAGGSYNEQFF. In nucleotides, the CDR3 is TGTGCCAGCAGAAACCTAGCGGGGGGGTCGTACAATGAGCAGTTCTTC.

At least ten counts were recorded for this clonotype. The J gene is TRBJ1-5, the V gene TRBV12-3 or TRBV12-4, with D maybe TRBD1 (6 bases). V lost 3 bases and J 2 bases, leaving 11 bases between the germline ends. The CDR3 has 15 amino acids. Here the CDR3 DNA reads TGTGCCAGCAGTTTCAGGGGTTGGGGCAATCAGCCCCAGCATTTT. Protein sequence: CASSFRGWGNQPQHF.

V usage is TRBV25-1 and J usage is TRBJ2-5; D possibly corresponds to TRBD2 (7 bases). The CDR3 is 17 amino acids. From germline, CDR1 is MGHDK and CDR2 SYGVNS. V was trimmed by 2 bases and J by 1 base, leaving 17 bases between them. The chain's CDR3 is CASSEGGSGEIQETQYF. CDR3 nucleotide sequence: TGTGCCAGCAGTGAAGGGGGCAGCGGGGAGATCCAAGAGACCCAGTACTTC.

The CDR3, as DNA: TGTGCCAGCAGCCAAGATAGGGGGGACGAAGCTTTCTTT. Translated, it gives CASSQDRGDEAFF. The chain couples TRBV3-1 to TRBJ1-1; possibly TRBD1 for D (6 bases). The CDR3 is 13 amino acids. In germline, CDR1 is LGHDT, CDR2 YNNKEL (reference sequence). Trimming took off 0 bases at V and 8 bases at J, with 10 bases between the two ends.

The chain joins TRBV5-1 to TRBJ1-1; perhaps TRBD1 as D (6 bases). The germline CDR1 and CDR2 sequences are SGHRS and YFSETQ. The V end lost 0 bases, the J end lost 1 base, and 16 bases lay between the germline ends. The CDR3 sequence is 17 residues long. The CDR3 region is CASSLGVLMGANTEAFF. The CDR3, as DNA: TGCGCCAGCAGCTTGGGCGTGTTGATGGGGGCGAACACTGAAGCTTTCTTT.

This clonotype was found a few times. The chain combines TRBV29-1 with TRBJ1-1; D possibly corresponds to TRBD1 (6 bases). Deletions cut 6 bases from V and 3 bases from J, with 14 bases between. From germline, CDR1 is SQVTM and CDR2 ANQGSEA. The CDR3 covers 13 residues. The CDR3 DNA reads as TGCAGCGTCGGCCAGGGGAGGGACACTGAAGCTTTCTTT. It specifies CSVGQGRDTEAFF.

The table lists this clonotype with a few counts. The chain carries TRBV6-1 and TRBJ1-2; the D is unclear. Germline CDR1 and CDR2: MNHNS and SASEGT. This CDR3 has 15 residues. V lost 2 bases and J lost 0, with 10 bases in between. CDR3 DNA: TGTGCCAGCAGTGAAAGACCCTCTTCTAACTATGGCTACACCTTC. Translation gives CASSERPSSNYGYTF.

This clonotype occurred a few times. The chain couples TRBV20-1 to TRBJ2-1, with D perhaps being TRBD1 or TRBD2 (6 bases each). Germline V gene sequence: CDR1 DFQATT, CDR2 SNEGSKA (reference sequence). This CDR3 spans 15 amino acids. Trimming took off 3 bases at V and 7 bases at J, with 19 bases between the two ends. CDR3 sequence reads: CSARDQGTRGNEQFF. The CDR3 DNA sequence: TGCAGTGCTAGGGACCAGGGGACTCGGGGAAATGAGCAGTTCTTC.

As regards this clonotype: Its ends do not fully match the called genes, so a read error is possible. The chain employs TRBV29-1 and TRBJ2-7; no reliable D call. The CDR3 has 12 residues. The germline CDR1 and CDR2 sequences are SQVTM and ANQGSEA. The CDR3 DNA follows: TGCAGTGTTGAAGATCAGTCCTACGAGCAGTACTTC. Its translation: CSVEDQSYEQYF.

The chain uses TRBV25-1 and TRBJ2-5; 7 bases line up with TRBD2. Germline V gene data show CDR1 as MGHDK and CDR2 as SYGVNS. The CDR3 has 13 amino acids. V was clipped by 1 base and J by 10 bases; unmatched bases: 6. CDR3 DNA sequence: TGTGCCAGCAGTGAATGGGGGGGAGTGGACCAGTACTTC. Its protein product is CASSEWGGVDQYF.

In its sample, this clonotype was seen a few times. CDR3 residues: CASSHWTDHNQPQHF. DNA for the CDR3: TGTGCCAGCAGCCACTGGACGGACCACAATCAGCCCCAGCATTTT. This rearrangement joins TRBV3-1 to TRBJ1-5; D call uncertain. V was shortened by 3 bases and J by 3 bases, with 12 bases between the two germline ends. The CDR3 totals 15 residues. The germline gives CDR1 LGHDT, CDR2 YNNKEL (reference sequence).

V and J are TRBV29-1 and TRBJ1-1; 7 bases line up with TRBD1. Germline lookup yields CDR1 SQVTM and CDR2 ANQGSEA. The V gene end was trimmed by 6 bases and the J gene end by 4 bases; junction bases not matched to a gene: 5. This CDR3 has 12 residues. CDR3 DNA sequence: TGCAGCGTGGGACAGTTTGGCACTGAAGCTTTCTTT. Protein: CSVGQFGTEAFF.

This clonotype was observed at least ten times. The chain combines TRBV6-5 with TRBJ2-2; a possible D gene is TRBD1 (6 bases). Germline V gene data show CDR1 as MNHEY and CDR2 as SVGAGI. V was trimmed by 0 bases and J by 3 bases, leaving 14 bases between them. The CDR3 has 17 amino acids. The CDR3 bases are TGTGCCAGCAGTTACTCCCCCAGGGGTGCGGACACCGGGGAGCTGTTTTTT. Translation gives CASSYSPRGADTGELFF.

The genes are TRBV20-1 and TRBJ2-1, with D uncertain. Germline V gene sequence: CDR1 DFQATT, CDR2 SNEGSKA (reference sequence). The V end lost 5 bases, the J end lost 10 bases, and 9 bases lay between the germline ends. This CDR3 contains 10 residues. CDR3 nucleotides: TGCAGTGCTTCTCTAGGAGAGCAGTTCTTC. It encodes CSASLGEQFF.

In this sample, this clonotype turned up a few times. This rearrangement joins TRBV12-3 or TRBV12-4 to TRBJ1-2, with D perhaps matching TRBD1 (5 bases). The CDR3 runs 14 residues. Trimming left V 3 bases short and J 6 bases short, with 14 bases between. CDR3 sequence: CASSLRFQGHGYTF. The CDR3 DNA reads TGTGCCAGCAGTTTGCGTTTTCAGGGACATGGCTACACCTTC.

This clonotype was seen more than once but under ten times. V usage is TRBV27 and J usage is TRBJ2-3; D ambiguous. CDR3 length: 15 amino acids. V was shortened by 1 base and J by 4 bases, with 12 bases between the two germline ends. Germline lookup yields CDR1 MNHEY and CDR2 SMNVEV (reference sequence). CDR3 in DNA: TGTGCCAGCAGTTTATTAGATACCCCCGCAGATACGCAGTATTTT. This translates into CASSLLDTPADTQYF.

This clonotype was seen a handful of times. This rearrangement joins TRBV5-1 to TRBJ1-1; a possible D gene is TRBD1 (5 bases). The germline V and J ends were trimmed by 2 bases and 4 bases, with 12 bases remaining between them. CDR1 is SGHRS, CDR2 YFSETQ, per germline. The CDR3 runs to 14 residues. The DNA of the CDR3 is TGCGCCAGCAGCTTTTTAGGGACGGGCACTGAAGCTTTCTTT. It is translated as CASSFLGTGTEAFF.

The chain joins TRBV10-3 to TRBJ2-3; D is ambiguous. CDR3 length: 10 residues. Trimming cost V 8 bases and J 3 bases, with 3 bases left between them. Germline V gene lookup returns CDR1 ENHRY and CDR2 SYGVKD. CDR3 region: CAIGTDTQYF. The CDR3 DNA reads as TGTGCCATCGGGACAGATACGCAGTATTTT.

In its sample, this clonotype was seen many times. The chain combines TRBV12-3 or TRBV12-4 with TRBJ2-5; D not certain. This CDR3 spans 12 amino acids. Trimming stripped 4 bases from V and 5 bases from J, with 8 bases between. CDR3 sequence: CASSYISETQYF. The CDR3, as DNA: TGTGCCAGCAGTTATATATCGGAGACCCAGTACTTC.

This clonotype was seen a few times. V is TRBV7-9 and J is TRBJ1-2, with TRBD1 as a possible D gene (5 bases). Trimming took off 7 bases at V and 2 bases at J, with 14 bases between the two ends. CDR3 length: 14 amino acids. Per the germline V gene, CDR1 is SEHNR and CDR2 is FQNEAQ (reference sequence). The CDR3 protein is CASTADRFNYGYTF. CDR3 sequence (DNA): TGTGCCAGCACCGCCGACAGATTCAACTATGGCTACACCTTC.

This clonotype was observed many times. The chain uses TRBV7-9 and TRBJ1-4; D is uncertain. Trimming cost V 7 bases and J 8 bases, with 8 bases left between them. In germline, CDR1 is SEHNR, CDR2 FQNEAQ (reference sequence). CDR3 size: 11 residues. The CDR3 sequence: CASTLGEKLFF. The CDR3 DNA is TGTGCCAGCACCCTGGGGGAAAAACTGTTTTTT.

This clonotype was detected ten times or more. The CDR3 sequence is CAMADGSLQETQYF. The DNA of the CDR3 is TGTGCCATGGCGGACGGGAGCCTCCAAGAGACCCAGTACTTC. The chain is built from TRBV10-3 and TRBJ2-5; possible D gene TRBD2, 6 bases. The CDR3 consists of 14 residues. Germline V CDR1 and CDR2: ENHRY, SYGVKD. Trimming cost V 9 bases and J 1 base, with 15 bases left between them.

This clonotype was counted a few times. The chain carries TRBV4-1 and TRBJ1-3; D is undetermined. The CDR3 runs 16 residues. With 0 bases removed from V and 4 bases from J, the gap between germline ends came to 13 bases. Looked up from germline, CDR1 is MGHRA and CDR2 is YSYEKL. The CDR3 bases are TGCGCCAGCAGCCAAGAGATGGCGGGGTCCGGAAACACCATATATTTT. Amino acids: CASSQEMAGSGNTIYF.

This clonotype was observed many times. This chain joins TRBV7-9 and TRBJ2-3; TRBD2 aligns across 9 bases. The junction had 3 bases not matched to a gene; V was cut back by 5 bases and J by 6 bases. Germline V gene data show CDR1 as SEHNR and CDR2 as FQNEAQ (reference sequence). The CDR3 is made up of 13 amino acids. The chain's CDR3 is CASSSAGGDTQYF. The CDR3 region has the DNA TGTGCCAGCAGCAGCGCGGGGGGGGATACGCAGTATTTT.

The table lists this clonotype with many counts. CDR3 residues: CASSTRGREREQYV. The CDR3 nucleotides read TGTGCCAGCAGTACCCGGGGTAGGGAACGCGAGCAGTACGTC. The chain links TRBV7-9 to TRBJ2-7, with D maybe TRBD2 (5 bases). The germline V gene has CDR1 SEHNR and CDR2 FQNEAQ (reference sequence). The CDR3 loop spans 14 amino acids. V gave up 6 bases and J gave up 6 bases, with 18 bases separating them.

The table lists this clonotype with many counts. The chain couples TRBV11-2 to TRBJ2-1; D may be TRBD2 (7 bases). CDR3 length: 17 amino acids. Trimming removed 1 base at V and 11 bases at J, with 24 bases between. Germline-derived CDR1 and CDR2 are SGHAT and FQNNGV. The CDR3 spells CASSLALGGGPARKQFF. The DNA of the CDR3 is TGTGCCAGCAGCTTAGCCCTTGGGGGGGGGCCGGCTAGAAAGCAGTTCTTC.

The chain couples TRBV11-2 to TRBJ1-1, with D perhaps matching TRBD1 (5 bases). This CDR3 spans 13 amino acids. Germline loops: CDR1 SGHAT, CDR2 FQNNGV. V lost 5 bases to trimming and J lost 4 bases, with 11 bases between them. The CDR3 coding sequence is TGTGCCAGCAGCGGGACGGGGTTCACTGAAGCTTTCTTT. Translating it yields CASSGTGFTEAFF.